Shown below are 12 T cell receptor beta chains from a single sample sequenced in a study of glioma-infiltrating T cells. Amplification of TCR alpha and beta CDR3 regions from RNA used iRepertoire nested multiplex PCR. One entry per CDR3 protein, called by TCRdb with MiXCR from the multiplex PCR reads. The table lists over 130,000 distinct CDR3 sequences, about 39% of them singletons, with about 18% in the top ten. Sequenced sample: glioma tissue, nonneoplastic brain tissue, or PBMCs (not recorded which). Receptor source: a human donor with low-grade glioma or glioblastoma, undergoing nonglioma brain surgery, or in good health (not recorded which).

The chain is built from TRBV15 and TRBJ1-1; D not certain. V was shortened by 0 bases and J by 4 bases, with 18 bases between the two germline ends. CDR3 length: 17 amino acids. CDR1 LNHNV and CDR2 YYDKDF come from the germline V gene (reference sequence). CDR3 DNA sequence: TGTGCCACCAGCAGAGATAGGCTTATGGAGGGAAGCACTGAAGCTTTCTTT. It specifies CATSRDRLMEGSTEAFF.

The chain combines TRBV27 with TRBJ2-7; TRBD2 matches at 14 bases. V shed 3 bases and J 5 bases; nucleotides not matched to a gene: 6. Germline V gives CDR1 MNHEY, CDR2 SMNVEV (reference sequence). This CDR3 region has 16 residues. The CDR3 region is CASSFYPTSGRDEQYF. The DNA of the CDR3 is TGTGCCAGCAGTTTCTACCCGACTAGCGGGAGGGACGAGCAGTACTTC.

The chain employs TRBV4-3 and TRBJ2-1; TRBD2 matches at 10 bases. Unmatched junction bases numbered 12, after V lost 0 bases and J lost 4 bases. This CDR3 contains 19 residues. Germline loops: CDR1 LGHNA, CDR2 YSLEER. CDR3 DNA sequence: TGCGCCAGCAGCCAAGATCTAGTCTCGGGACTAGCGATTTACAATGAGCAGTTCTTC. This sequence encodes CASSQDLVSGLAIYNEQFF.

This clonotype was counted at least ten times. V and J are TRBV28 and TRBJ1-1; 8 positions agree with TRBD1. Trimming cost V 6 bases and J 3 bases; bases outside gene matches: 12. This CDR3 comprises 16 residues. CDR1 MDHEN and CDR2 SYDVKM come from the germline V gene. DNA for the CDR3: TGTGCCAGCAGGATTCAGGGGGCGAATCTGGACACTGAAGCTTTCTTT. As protein: CASRIQGANLDTEAFF.

Sample share makes this clonotype large. J is TRBJ1-5 and V is TRBV7-2, with D hard to call. With 0 bases removed from V and 4 bases from J, the gap between germline ends came to 7 bases. Germline V gene lookup returns CDR1 SGHTA and CDR2 FQGNSA. This CDR3 has 14 amino acids. The DNA for the CDR3 is TGTGCCAGCAGCTTAGCGAGTTTAAATCAGCCCCAGCATTTT. As protein: CASSLASLNQPQHF.

This clonotype has just a few counts. The rearrangement joins TRBV7-2 to TRBJ2-7, with 9 bases lining up with TRBD2. The CDR3 length is 14 residues. Germline V gene lookup returns CDR1 SGHTA and CDR2 FQGNSA. Unmatched junction bases numbered 6, after V lost 4 bases and J lost 5 bases. CDR3 bases: TGTGCCAGCAGCTCCAGGACTAGCGTCCACGAGCAGTACTTC. This gives the protein CASSSRTSVHEQYF.

With respect to this clonotype: A much larger clonotype is one base distant, so this may be a read error. The V call is TRBV4-1, the J call TRBJ2-3; D unresolved. The CDR3 sequence is 14 residues long. CDR1 is MGHRA and CDR2 is YSYEKL in the germline V gene. CDR3 sequence reads: CASSQDTRVDTKYF. The CDR3 bases are TGCGCCAGCAGCCAAGATACCCGAGTGGATACGAAGTATTTT.

This clonotype was seen only a few times. The gene calls are TRBV20-1 and TRBJ1-1; 10 nucleotides match TRBD1. The CDR3 spans 14 residues. Per germline, CDR1 DFQATT and CDR2 SNEGSKA (reference sequence). The V gene end was trimmed by 5 bases and the J gene end by 0 bases; junction bases not matched to a gene: 3. The DNA of the CDR3 is TGCAGTGCTTTCGACAGGGGGCTGAACACTGAAGCTTTCTTT. Translated: CSAFDRGLNTEAFF.

Only a few counts were recorded for this clonotype. The chain uses TRBV6-6 and TRBJ2-5, with D unresolved. The CDR3 has 13 amino acids. V was clipped by 0 bases and J by 7 bases, with 9 bases between them. Germline CDR1 is MNHNY and CDR2 is SVGAGI (reference sequence). CDR3 sequence reads: CASSYSKWWTQYF. The CDR3 coding sequence is TGTGCCAGCAGTTACTCGAAATGGTGGACCCAGTACTTC.

This clonotype was detected many times. The rearrangement links TRBV6-1 to TRBJ1-2; D is possibly TRBD1 (5 bases). V was pared by 7 bases and J by 4 bases, with 13 bases between. The CDR3 covers 13 residues. The germline V gene encodes CDR1 MNHNS and CDR2 SASEGT. CDR3 nucleotides: TGTGCCAGCACTCCCAGGGCCGGCTATGGCTACACCTTC. Its protein is CASTPRAGYGYTF.

The rearrangement joins TRBV12-3 or TRBV12-4 to TRBJ1-3; D not resolved. This CDR3 spans 12 amino acids. The V gene lost 7 bases and the J gene lost 4 bases, with 8 bases spanning the gap. The CDR3 DNA follows: TGTGCCAGCAATTCCGCCGGAAACACCATATATTTT. Translating it yields CASNSAGNTIYF.

This clonotype has a handful of counts. The chain carries TRBV7-9 and TRBJ2-1, with 11 bases matching TRBD2. From germline, CDR1 is SEHNR and CDR2 FQNEAQ (reference sequence). V lost 6 bases, J lost 7 bases, and 8 bases stayed unmatched. This CDR3 is built from 15 residues. The CDR3 sequence: CASSKTSGGVNEQFF. CDR3 coding DNA: TGTGCCAGCAGTAAAACTAGCGGGGGAGTAAATGAGCAGTTCTTC. Full variable domain (remainder filled in from reference TRBV7-9 and TRBJ2-1): DTGVSQNPRHKITKRGQNVTFRCDPISEHNRLYWYRQTLGQGPEFLTYFQNEAQLEKSRLLSDRFSAERPKGSFSTLEIQRTEQGDSAMYLCASSKTSGGVNEQFFGPGTRLTVL.